The 3 T cell receptor beta chains below were found in one sample sequenced in a study of patients with pleural tuberculosis. TCRdb redid the calling of the reads with MiXCR, one entry per CDR3 protein. The table has under 65,000 distinct CDR3 sequences, about 7.3% seen once; the top ten hold 15% to 20%. The receptors originated from a human donor with pleural tuberculosis.

This chain connects TRBV29-1 to TRBJ2-7; 7 nucleotides match TRBD2. The CDR3 has 13 residues. V lost 4 bases to trimming and J lost 4 bases; unmatched junction nucleotides: 7. Germline V CDR1 and CDR2: SQVTM, ANQGSEA. The CDR3 coding sequence is TGCAGCGTTGTTACCGCGGGAGTATACGAGCAGTACGTC. This codes for CSVVTAGVYEQYV.

This clonotype was detected many times. This chain links TRBV18 with TRBJ1-5; D not resolved. The V and J ends lost 3 bases and 1 base respectively, with 7 bases between them. The CDR3 contains 14 residues. CDR1 and CDR2 from the germline V gene are KGHSH and LQKENI. This CDR3 reads CASSPSDSNQPQHF. The CDR3 DNA follows: TGTGCCAGCTCACCCTCAGACAGCAATCAGCCCCAGCATTTT. Full variable domain (outside the CDR3, taken from reference TRBV18 and TRBJ1-5): NAGVMQNPRHLVRRRGQEARLRCSPMKGHSHVYWYRQLPEEGLKFMVYLQKENIIDESGMPKERFSAEFPKEGPSILRIQQVVRGDSAAYFCASSPSDSNQPQHFGDGTRLSIL.

This clonotype appeared many times. This CDR3 reads CASSPTSGSGAEQYF. The CDR3 DNA is TGTGCCAGCAGCCCAACTAGCGGGAGTGGAGCCGAGCAGTACTTC. J is TRBJ2-7 and V is TRBV11-1, with 11 positions matching TRBD2. CDR3 size: 15 residues. The J segment lost 6 bases and the V segment lost 5 bases, leaving 9 bases of the junction unmatched. Germline V gene data show CDR1 as SGHAT and CDR2 as FQDESV (reference sequence).